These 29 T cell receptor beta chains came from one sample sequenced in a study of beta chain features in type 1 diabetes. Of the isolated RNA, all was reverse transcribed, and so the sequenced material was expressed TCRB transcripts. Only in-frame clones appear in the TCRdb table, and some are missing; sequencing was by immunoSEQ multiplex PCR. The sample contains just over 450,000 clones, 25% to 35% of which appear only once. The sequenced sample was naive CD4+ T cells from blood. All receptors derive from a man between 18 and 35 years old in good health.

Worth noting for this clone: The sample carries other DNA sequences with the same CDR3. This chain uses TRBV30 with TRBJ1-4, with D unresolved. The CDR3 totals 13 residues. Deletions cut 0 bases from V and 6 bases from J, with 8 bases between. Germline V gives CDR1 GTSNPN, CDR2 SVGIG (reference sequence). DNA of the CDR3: TGTGCCTGGAGTGTCCGAAGGGATGAAAAACTGTTTTTT. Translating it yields CAWSVRRDEKLFF.

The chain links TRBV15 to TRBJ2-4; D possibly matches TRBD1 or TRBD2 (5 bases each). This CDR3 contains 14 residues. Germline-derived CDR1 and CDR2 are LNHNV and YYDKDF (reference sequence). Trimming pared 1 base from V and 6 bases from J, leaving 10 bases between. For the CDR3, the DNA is TGTGCCACCAGCAGAGCCGGGACCGGAAACATTCAGTACTTC. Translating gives CATSRAGTGNIQYF.

The CDR3 region has the DNA TGCGCCAGCAGCCAAGGTCACAGGAACTATAACTATGGCTACACCTTC. This encodes CASSQGHRNYNYGYTF. The chain joins TRBV4-3 to TRBJ1-2; a weak D match, TRBD1 (5 bases). Trimming shortened V by 1 base and J by 1 base, and 13 bases separated the two germline ends. CDR3 size: 16 residues. Per the germline V gene, CDR1 is LGHNA and CDR2 is YSLEER.

The CDR3 region is CASRPGGKEETQYF. CDR3 coding DNA: TGTGCCAGCAGGCCGGGAGGAAAGGAAGAGACCCAGTACTTC. The chain uses TRBV11-2 and TRBJ2-5, with 7 bases matching TRBD2. Germline V gene lookup returns CDR1 SGHAT and CDR2 FQNNGV. Trimming removed 6 bases from V and 3 bases from J; junction bases left unmatched: 7. This CDR3 is built from 14 residues.

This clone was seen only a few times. As DNA, the CDR3 is TGTGCCAGCAGCCCCCAGGGACGGACTAAAATCGGAGGCACCTTC. It encodes CASSPQGRTKIGGTF. The chain links TRBV7-2 to TRBJ1-2; weak D call: TRBD1 (5 bases). The CDR3 extends over 15 amino acids. V lost 5 bases, J lost 13 bases, and 26 bases lay in between. The germline gives CDR1 SGHTA, CDR2 FQGNSA.

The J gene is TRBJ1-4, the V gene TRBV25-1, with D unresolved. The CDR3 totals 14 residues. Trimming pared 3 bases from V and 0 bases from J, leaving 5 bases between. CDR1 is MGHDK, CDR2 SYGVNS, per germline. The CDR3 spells CASSETSTNEKLFF. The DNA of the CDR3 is TGTGCCAGCAGTGAGACTTCAACTAATGAAAAACTGTTTTTT.

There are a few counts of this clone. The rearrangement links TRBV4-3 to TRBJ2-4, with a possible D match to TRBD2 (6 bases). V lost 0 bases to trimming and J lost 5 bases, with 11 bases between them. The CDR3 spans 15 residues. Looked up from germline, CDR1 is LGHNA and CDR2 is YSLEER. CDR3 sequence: CASSQEWRGQNIQYF. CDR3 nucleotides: TGCGCCAGCAGCCAAGAATGGCGGGGACAAAACATTCAGTACTTC.

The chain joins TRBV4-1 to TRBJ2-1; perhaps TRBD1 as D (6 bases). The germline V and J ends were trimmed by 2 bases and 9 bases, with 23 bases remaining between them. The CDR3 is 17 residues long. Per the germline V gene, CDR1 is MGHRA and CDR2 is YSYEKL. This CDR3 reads CASSQTDEGGPYGEQFF. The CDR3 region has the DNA TGCGCCAGCAGCCAAACGGACGAAGGGGGTCCCTACGGTGAGCAGTTCTTC.

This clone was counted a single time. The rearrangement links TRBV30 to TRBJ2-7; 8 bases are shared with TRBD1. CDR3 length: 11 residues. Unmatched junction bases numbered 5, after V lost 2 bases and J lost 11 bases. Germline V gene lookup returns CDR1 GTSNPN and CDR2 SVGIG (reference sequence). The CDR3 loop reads CAWSTGGQKYF. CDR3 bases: TGTGCCTGGAGTACAGGGGGACAAAAGTACTTC.

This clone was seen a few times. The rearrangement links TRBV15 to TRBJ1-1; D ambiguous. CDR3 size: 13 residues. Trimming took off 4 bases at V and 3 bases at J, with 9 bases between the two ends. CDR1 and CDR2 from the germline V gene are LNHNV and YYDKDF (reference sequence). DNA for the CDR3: TGTGCCACCAGCATAAGGAAATACACTGAAGCTTTCTTT. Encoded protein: CATSIRKYTEAFF.

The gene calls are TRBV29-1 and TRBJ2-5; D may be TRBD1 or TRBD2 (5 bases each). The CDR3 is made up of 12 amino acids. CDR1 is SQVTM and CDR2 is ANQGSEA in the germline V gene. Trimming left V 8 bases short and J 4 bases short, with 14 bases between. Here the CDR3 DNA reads TGCAGCCTAGGGGCGGGCGGAGAGACCCAGTACTTC. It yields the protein CSLGAGGETQYF.

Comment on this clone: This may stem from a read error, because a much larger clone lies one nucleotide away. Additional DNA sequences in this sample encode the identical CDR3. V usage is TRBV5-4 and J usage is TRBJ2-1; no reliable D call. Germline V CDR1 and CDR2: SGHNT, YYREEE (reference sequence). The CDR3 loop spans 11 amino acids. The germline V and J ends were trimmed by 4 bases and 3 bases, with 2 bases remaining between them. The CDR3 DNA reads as TGTGCCAGCAGCCTCTACAATGAGCAGTTCTTC. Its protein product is CASSLYNEQFF.

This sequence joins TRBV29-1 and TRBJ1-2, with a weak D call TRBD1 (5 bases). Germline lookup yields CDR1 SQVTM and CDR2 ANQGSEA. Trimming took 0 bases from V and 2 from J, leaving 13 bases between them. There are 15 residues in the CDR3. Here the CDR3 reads CSVEDQAGMNYGYTF. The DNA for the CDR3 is TGCAGCGTTGAAGATCAAGCAGGGATGAACTATGGCTACACCTTC. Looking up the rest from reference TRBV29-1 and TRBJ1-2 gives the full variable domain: SAVISQKPSRDICQRGTSLTIQCQVDSQVTMMFWYRQQPGQSLTLIATANQGSEATYESGFVIDKFPISRPNLTFSTLTVSNMSPEDSSIYLCSVEDQAGMNYGYTFGSGTRLTVV.

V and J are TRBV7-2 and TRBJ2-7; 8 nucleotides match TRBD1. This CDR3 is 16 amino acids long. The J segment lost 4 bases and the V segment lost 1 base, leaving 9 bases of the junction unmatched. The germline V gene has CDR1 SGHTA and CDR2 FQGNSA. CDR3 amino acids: CASSLERDRTAYEQYF. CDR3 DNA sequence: TGTGCCAGCAGCTTAGAGAGGGACAGGACAGCTTACGAGCAGTACTTC.

The CDR3 DNA sequence: TGCGCCAGCAGCGGAACTAGCGGCTCCTACAATGAGCAGTTCTTC. This codes for CASSGTSGSYNEQFF. The chain combines TRBV5-1 with TRBJ2-1; 8 bases align to TRBD2. Germline assignment: CDR1 SGHRS and CDR2 YFSETQ. The CDR3 has 15 residues. J lost 0 bases, V lost 4 bases, and 3 bases had no gene match.

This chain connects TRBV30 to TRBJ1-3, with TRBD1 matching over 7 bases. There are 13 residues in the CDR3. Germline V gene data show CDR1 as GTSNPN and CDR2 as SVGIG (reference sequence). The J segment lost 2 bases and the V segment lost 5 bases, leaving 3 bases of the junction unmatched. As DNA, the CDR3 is TGTGCCTGGGCACAGGGGACTGGAAACACCATATATTTT. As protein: CAWAQGTGNTIYF.

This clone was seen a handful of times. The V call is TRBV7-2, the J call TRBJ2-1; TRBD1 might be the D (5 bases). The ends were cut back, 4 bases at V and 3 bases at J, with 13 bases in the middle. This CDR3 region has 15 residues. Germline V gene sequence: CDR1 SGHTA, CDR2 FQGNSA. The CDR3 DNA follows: TGTGCCAGCAGCTCGAATTCCCAGGGCTACAATGAGCAGTTCTTC. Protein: CASSSNSQGYNEQFF.

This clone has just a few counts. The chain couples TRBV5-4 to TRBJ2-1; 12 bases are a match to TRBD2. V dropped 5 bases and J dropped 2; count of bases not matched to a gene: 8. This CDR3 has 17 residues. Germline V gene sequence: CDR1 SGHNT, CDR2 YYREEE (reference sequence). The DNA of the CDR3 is TGTGCCAGCAGACCTAGGACTAGCGGGATCCCCTACAATGAGCAGTTCTTC. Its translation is CASRPRTSGIPYNEQFF.

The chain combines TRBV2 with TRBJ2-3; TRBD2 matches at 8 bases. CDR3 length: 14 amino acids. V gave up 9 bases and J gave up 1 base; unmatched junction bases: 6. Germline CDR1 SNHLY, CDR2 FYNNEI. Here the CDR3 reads CARGTSGRTDTQYF. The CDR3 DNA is TGTGCCAGGGGAACTAGCGGACGCACAGATACGCAGTATTTT. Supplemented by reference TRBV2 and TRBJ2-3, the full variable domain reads EPEVTQTPSHQVTQMGQEVILRCVPISNHLYFYWYRQILGQKVEFLVSFYNNEISEKSEIFDDQFSVERPDGSNFTLKIRSTKLEDSAMYFCARGTSGRTDTQYFGPGTRLTVL.

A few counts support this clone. CDR3 amino acids: CASSSSGSTDTQYF. The CDR3 region has the DNA TGTGCCAGCAGTTCTAGCGGGAGCACAGATACGCAGTATTTT. This chain links TRBV2 with TRBJ2-3, with 8 positions matching TRBD2. The CDR3 spans 14 residues. The junction had 1 base not matched to a gene; V was cut back by 5 bases and J by 0 bases. Per germline, CDR1 SNHLY and CDR2 FYNNEI.

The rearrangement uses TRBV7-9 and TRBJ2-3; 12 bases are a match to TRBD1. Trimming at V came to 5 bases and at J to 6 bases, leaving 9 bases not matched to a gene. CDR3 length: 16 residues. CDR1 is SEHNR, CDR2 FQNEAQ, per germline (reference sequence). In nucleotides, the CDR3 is TGTGCCAGCAGCCCAGGGACAGGGGGCGTCGTGGATACGCAGTATTTT. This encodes CASSPGTGGVVDTQYF.

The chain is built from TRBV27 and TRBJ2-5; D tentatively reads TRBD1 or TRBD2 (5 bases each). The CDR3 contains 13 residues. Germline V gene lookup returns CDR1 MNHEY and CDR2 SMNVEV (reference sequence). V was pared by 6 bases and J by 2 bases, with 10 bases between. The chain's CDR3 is CASRGWGQETQYF. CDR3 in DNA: TGTGCCAGCAGGGGTTGGGGGCAAGAGACCCAGTACTTC.

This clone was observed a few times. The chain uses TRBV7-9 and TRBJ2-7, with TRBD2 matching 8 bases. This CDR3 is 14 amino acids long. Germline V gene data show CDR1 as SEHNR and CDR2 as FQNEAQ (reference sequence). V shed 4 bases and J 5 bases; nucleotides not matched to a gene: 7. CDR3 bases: TGTGCCAGCAGCTCCTTGACTAGCGCCCACGAGCAGTACTTC. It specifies CASSSLTSAHEQYF.

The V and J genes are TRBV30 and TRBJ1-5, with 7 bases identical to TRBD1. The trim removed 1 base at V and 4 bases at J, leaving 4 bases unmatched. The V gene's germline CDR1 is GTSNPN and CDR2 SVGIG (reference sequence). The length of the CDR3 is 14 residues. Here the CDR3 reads CAWSEGTVNQPQHF. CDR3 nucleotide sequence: TGTGCCTGGAGTGAGGGGACAGTAAATCAGCCCCAGCATTTT.

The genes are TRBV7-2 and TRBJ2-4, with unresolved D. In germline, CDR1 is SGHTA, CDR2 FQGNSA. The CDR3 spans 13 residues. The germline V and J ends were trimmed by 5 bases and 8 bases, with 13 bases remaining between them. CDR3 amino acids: CASSQQRGDIQYF. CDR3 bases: TGTGCCAGCAGCCAACAACGAGGCGACATTCAGTACTTC. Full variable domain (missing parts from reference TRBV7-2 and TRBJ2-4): GAGVSQSPSNKVTEKGKDVELRCDPISGHTALYWYRQSLGQGLEFLIYFQGNSAPDKSGLPSDRFSAERTGGSVSTLTIQRTQQEDSAVYLCASSQQRGDIQYFGAGTRLSVL.

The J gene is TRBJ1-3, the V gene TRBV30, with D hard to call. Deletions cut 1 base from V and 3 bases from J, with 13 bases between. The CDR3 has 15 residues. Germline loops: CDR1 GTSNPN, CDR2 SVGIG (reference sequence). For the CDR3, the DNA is TGTGCCTGGAGTGAGAAAGGGTCTTTTGGAAACACCATATATTTT. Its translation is CAWSEKGSFGNTIYF.

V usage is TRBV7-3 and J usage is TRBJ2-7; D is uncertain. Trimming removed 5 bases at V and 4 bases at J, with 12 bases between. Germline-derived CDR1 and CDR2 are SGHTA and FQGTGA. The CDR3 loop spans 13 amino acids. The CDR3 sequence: CASSEADKYEQYF. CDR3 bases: TGTGCCAGCAGCGAAGCAGACAAGTACGAGCAGTACTTC.

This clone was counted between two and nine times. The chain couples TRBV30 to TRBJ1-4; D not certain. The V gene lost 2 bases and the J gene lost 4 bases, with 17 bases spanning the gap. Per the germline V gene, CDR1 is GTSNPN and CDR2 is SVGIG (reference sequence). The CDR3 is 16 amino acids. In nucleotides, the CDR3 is TGTGCCTGGAGTTCTGCGGGCCGACGGATTAATGAAAAACTGTTTTTT. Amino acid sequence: CAWSSAGRRINEKLFF.

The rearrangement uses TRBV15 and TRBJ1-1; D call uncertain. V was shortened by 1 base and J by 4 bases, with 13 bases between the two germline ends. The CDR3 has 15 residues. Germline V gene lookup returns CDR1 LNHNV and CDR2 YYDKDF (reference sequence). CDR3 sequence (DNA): TGTGCCACCAGCAGAGGTCGGATTGTGGGCACTGAAGCTTTCTTT. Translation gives CATSRGRIVGTEAFF.